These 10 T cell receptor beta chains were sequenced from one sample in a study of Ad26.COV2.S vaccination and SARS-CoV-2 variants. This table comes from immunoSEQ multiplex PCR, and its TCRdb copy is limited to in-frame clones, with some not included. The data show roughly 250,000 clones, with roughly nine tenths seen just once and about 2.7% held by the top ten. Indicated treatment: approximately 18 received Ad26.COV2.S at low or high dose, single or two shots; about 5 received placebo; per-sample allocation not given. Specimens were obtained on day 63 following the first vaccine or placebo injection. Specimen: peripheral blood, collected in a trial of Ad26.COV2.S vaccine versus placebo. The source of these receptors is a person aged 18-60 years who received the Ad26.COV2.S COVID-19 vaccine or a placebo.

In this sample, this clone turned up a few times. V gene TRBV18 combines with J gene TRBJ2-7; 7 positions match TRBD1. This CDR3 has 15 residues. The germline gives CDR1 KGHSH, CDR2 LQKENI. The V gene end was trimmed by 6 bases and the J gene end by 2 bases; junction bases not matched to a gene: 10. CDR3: CASSPKPGQTYEQYF. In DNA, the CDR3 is TGTGCCAGCTCCCCCAAGCCGGGACAGACCTACGAGCAGTACTTC.

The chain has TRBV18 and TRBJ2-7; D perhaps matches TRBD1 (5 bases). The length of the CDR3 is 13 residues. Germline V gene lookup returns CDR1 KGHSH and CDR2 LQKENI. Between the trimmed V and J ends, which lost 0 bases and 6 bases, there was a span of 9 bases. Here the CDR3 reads CASSPPGAGEQYV. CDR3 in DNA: TGTGCCAGCTCACCACCAGGGGCTGGCGAGCAGTACGTC.

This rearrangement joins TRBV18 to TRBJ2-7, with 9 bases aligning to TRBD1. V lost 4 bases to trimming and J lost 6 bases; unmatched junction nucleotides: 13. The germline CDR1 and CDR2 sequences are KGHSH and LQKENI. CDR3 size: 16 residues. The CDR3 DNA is TGTGCCAGCTCACTTCACAATCCGGGACAGGGTGGCGAGCAGTACTTC. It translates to CASSLHNPGQGGEQYF.

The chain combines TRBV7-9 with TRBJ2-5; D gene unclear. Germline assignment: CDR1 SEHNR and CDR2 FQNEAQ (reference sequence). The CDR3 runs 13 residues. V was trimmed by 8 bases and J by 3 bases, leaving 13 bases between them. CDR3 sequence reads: CASGGGVKETQYF. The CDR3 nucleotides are TGTGCCAGCGGCGGTGGGGTTAAAGAGACCCAGTACTTC.

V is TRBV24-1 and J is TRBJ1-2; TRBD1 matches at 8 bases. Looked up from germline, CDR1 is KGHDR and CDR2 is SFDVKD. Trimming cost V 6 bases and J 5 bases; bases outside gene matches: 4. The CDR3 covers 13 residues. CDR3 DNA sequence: TGTGCCACCAGTCCAGGGGGCTCGTATGGCTACACCTTC. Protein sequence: CATSPGGSYGYTF.

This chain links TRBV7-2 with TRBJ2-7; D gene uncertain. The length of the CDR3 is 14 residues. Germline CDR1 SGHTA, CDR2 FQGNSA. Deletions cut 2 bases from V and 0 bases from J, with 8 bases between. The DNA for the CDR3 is TGTGCCAGCAGCTTACCGAGTACCTCCTACGAGCAGTACTTC. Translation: CASSLPSTSYEQYF.

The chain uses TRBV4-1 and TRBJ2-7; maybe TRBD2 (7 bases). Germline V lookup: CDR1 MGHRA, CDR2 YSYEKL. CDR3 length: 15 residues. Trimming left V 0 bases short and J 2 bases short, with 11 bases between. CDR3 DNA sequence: TGCGCCAGCAGCCAAGATATGCGGGGGCCCTACGAGCAGTACTTC. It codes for CASSQDMRGPYEQYF.

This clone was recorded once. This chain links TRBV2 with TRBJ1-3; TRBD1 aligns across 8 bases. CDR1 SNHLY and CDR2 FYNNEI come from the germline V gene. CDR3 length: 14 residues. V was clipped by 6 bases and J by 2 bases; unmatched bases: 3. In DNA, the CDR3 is TGTGCCAGCAGGGACAGGGTTCCTGGAAACACCATATATTTT. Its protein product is CASRDRVPGNTIYF.

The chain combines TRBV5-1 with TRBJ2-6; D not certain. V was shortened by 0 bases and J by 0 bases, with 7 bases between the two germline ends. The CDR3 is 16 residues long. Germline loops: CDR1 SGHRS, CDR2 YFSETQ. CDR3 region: CASSLAAFSGANVLTF. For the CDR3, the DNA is TGCGCCAGCAGCTTGGCCGCCTTCTCTGGGGCCAACGTCCTGACTTTC. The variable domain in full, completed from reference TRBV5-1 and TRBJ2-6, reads KAGVTQTPRYLIKTRGQQVTLSCSPISGHRSVSWYQQTPGQGLQFLFEYFSETQRNKGNFPGRFSGRQFSNSRSEMNVSTLELGDSALYLCASSLAAFSGANVLTFGAGSRLTVL.

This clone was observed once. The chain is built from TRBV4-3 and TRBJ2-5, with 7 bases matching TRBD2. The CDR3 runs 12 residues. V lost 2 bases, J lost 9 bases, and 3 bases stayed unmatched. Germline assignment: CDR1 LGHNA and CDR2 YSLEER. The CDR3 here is CASSQREGPQYF. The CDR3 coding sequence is TGCGCCAGCAGCCAAAGGGAGGGACCCCAGTACTTC.